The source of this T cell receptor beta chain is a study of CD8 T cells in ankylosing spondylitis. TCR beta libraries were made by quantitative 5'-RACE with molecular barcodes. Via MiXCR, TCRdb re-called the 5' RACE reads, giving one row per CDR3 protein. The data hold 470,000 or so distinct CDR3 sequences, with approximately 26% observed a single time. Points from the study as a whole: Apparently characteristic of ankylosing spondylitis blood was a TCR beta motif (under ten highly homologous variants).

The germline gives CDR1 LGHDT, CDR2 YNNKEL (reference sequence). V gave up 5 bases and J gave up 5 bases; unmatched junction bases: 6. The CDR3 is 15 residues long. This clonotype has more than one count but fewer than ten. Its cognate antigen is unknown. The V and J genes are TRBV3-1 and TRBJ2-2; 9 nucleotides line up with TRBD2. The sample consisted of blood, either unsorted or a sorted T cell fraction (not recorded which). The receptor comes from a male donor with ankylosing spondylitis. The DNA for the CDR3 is TGTGCCAGCAGCGAATTAGCGGGAGTAACCGGGGAGCTGTTTTTT. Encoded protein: CASSELAGVTGELFF.